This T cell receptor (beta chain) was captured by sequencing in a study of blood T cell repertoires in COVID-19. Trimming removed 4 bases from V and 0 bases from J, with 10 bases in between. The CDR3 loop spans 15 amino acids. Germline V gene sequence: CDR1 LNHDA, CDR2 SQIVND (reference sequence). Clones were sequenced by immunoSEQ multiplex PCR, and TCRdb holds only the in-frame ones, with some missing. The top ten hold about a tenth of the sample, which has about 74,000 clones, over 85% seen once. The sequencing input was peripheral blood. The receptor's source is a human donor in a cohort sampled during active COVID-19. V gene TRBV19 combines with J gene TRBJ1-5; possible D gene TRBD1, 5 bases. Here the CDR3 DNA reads TGTGCCAGTAGTAGATTGGACAATAGCAATCAGCCCCAGCATTTT. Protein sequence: CASSRLDNSNQPQHF.